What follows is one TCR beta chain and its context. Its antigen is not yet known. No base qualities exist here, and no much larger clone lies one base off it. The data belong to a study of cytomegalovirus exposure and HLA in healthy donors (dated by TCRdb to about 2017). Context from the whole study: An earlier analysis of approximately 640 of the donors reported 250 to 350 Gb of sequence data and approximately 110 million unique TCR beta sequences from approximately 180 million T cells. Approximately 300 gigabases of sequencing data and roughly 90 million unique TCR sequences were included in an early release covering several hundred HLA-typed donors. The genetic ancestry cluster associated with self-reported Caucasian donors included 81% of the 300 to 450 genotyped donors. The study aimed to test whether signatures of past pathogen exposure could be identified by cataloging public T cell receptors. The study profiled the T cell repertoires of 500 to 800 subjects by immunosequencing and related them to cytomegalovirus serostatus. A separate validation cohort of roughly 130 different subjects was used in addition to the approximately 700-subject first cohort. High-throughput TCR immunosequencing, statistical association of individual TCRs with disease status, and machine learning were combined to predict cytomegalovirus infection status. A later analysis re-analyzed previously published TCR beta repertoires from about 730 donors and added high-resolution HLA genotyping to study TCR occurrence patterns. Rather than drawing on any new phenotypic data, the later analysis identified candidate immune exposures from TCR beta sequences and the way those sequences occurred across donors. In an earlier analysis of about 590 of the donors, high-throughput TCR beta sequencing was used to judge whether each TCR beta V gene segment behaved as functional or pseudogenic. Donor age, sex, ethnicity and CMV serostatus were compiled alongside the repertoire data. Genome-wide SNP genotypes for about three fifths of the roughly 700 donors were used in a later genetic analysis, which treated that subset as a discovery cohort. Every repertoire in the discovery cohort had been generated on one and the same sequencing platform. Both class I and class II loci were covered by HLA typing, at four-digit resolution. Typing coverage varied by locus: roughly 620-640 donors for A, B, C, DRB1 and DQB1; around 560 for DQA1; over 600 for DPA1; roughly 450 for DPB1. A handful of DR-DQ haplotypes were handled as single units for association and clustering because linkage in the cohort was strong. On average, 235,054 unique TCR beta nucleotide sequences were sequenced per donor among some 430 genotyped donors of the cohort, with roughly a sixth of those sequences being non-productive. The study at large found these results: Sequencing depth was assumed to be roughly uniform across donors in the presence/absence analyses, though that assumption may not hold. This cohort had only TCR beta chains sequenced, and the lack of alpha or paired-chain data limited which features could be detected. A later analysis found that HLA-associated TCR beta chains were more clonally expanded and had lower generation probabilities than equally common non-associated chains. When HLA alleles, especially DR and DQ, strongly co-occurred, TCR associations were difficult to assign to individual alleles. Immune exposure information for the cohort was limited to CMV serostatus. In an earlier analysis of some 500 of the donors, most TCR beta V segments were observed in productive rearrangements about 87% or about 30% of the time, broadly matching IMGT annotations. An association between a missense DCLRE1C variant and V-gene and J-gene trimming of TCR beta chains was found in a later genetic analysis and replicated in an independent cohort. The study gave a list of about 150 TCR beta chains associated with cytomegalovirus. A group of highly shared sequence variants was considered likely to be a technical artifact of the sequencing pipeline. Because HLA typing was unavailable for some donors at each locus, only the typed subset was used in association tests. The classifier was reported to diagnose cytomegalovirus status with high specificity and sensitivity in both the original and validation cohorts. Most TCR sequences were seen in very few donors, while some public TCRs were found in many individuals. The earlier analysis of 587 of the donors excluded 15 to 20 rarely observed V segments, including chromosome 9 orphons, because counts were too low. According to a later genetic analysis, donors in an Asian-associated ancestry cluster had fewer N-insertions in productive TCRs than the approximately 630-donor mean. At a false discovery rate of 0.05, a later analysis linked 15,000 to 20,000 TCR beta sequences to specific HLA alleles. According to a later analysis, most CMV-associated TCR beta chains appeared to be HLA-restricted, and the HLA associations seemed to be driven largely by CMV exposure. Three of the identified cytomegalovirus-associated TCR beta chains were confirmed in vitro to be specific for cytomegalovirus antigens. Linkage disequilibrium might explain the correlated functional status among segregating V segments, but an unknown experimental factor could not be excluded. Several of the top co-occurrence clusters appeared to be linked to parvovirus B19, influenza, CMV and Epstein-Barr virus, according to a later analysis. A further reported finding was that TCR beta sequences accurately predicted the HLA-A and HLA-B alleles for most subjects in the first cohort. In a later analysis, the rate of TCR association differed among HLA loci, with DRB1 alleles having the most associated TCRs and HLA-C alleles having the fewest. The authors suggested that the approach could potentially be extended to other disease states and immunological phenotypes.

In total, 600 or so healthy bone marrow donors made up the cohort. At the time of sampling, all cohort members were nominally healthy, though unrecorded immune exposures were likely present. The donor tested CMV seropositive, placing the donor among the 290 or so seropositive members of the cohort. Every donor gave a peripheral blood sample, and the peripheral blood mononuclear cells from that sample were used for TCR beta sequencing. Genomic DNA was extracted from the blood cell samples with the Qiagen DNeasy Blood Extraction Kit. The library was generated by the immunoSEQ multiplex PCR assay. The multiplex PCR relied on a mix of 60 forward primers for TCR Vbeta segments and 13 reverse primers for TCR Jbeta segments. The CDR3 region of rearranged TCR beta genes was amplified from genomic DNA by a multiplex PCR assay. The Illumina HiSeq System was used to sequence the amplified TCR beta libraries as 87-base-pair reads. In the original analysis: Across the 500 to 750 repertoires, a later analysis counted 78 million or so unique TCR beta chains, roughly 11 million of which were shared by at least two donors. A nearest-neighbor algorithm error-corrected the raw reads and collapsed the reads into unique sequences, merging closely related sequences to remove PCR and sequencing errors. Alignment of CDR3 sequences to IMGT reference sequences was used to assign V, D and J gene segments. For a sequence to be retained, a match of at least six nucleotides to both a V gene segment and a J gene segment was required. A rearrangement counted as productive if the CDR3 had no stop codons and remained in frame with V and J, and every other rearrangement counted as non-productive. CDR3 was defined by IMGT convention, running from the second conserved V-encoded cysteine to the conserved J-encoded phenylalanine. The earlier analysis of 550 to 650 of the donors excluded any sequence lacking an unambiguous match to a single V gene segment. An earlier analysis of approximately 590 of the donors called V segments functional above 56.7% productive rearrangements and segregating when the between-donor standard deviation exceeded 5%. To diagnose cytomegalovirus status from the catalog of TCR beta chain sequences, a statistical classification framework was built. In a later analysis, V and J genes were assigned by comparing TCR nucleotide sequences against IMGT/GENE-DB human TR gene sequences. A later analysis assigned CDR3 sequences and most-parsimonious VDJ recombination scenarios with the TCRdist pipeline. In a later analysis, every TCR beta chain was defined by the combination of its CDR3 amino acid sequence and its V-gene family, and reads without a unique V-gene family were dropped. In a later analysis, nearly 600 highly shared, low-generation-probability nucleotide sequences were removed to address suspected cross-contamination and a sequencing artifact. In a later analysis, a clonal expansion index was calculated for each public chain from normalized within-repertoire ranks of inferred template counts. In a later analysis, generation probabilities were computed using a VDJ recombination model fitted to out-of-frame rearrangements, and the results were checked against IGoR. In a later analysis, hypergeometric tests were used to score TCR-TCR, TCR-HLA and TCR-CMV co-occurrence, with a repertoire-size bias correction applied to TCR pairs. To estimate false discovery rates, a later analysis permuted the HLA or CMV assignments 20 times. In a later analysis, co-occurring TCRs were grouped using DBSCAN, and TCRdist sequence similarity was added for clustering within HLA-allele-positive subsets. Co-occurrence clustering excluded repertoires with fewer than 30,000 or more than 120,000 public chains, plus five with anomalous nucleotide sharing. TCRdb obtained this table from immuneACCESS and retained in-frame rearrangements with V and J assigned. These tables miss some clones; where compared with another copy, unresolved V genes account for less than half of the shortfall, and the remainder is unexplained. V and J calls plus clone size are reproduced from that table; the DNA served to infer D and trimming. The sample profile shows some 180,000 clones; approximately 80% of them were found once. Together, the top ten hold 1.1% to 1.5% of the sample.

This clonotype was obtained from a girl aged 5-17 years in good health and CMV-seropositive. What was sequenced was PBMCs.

The CDR3 sequence is CASSLFGTATGGSYNEQFF. In nucleotides, the sequence is TGCGCCAGCAGCTTGTTCGGGACAGCCACGGGGGGGTCCTACAATGAGCAGTTCTTC. The chain is made from TRBV5-1 and TRBJ2-1, and possibly TRBD2, on 8 matching bases. V is shortened by 1 base, J by 1 base, and the region joining them spans 21 bases. The germline V gene provides CDR1 SGHRS and CDR2 YFSETQ. The CDR3 measures 19 amino acids from cysteine to phenylalanine. Here the CDR3 DNA is all that survives: 57 bases in frame from base 1.